The next 19 T cell receptor beta chains were all read from a single sample in a study of CD8+ T cells in alopecia areata. Sample treatment: oral pan-JAK inhibitor, 5-10 mg twice daily. Sequencing templates came from extracted RNA that was reverse transcribed into cDNA. Some clones are missing from TCRdb's copy, which holds only in-frame ones; the method was immunoSEQ multiplex PCR. The repertoire holds about 42,000 clones, with about 71% as singletons. Specimen: CD8+ T cells sorted from blood, collected at week 4, from a patient treated with tofacitinib. The receptors were sampled from a human donor with alopecia areata.

The chain links TRBV29-1 to TRBJ1-2; D is ambiguous. The V gene lost 4 bases and the J gene lost 3 bases, with 6 bases spanning the gap. This CDR3 has 11 residues. The germline V gene has CDR1 SQVTM and CDR2 ANQGSEA. For the CDR3, the DNA is TGCAGCGTTGGGGCAGACTATGGCTACACCTTC. This encodes CSVGADYGYTF. Full variable domain (missing parts from reference TRBV29-1 and TRBJ1-2): SAVISQKPSRDICQRGTSLTIQCQVDSQVTMMFWYRQQPGQSLTLIATANQGSEATYESGFVIDKFPISRPNLTFSTLTVSNMSPEDSSIYLCSVGADYGYTFGSGTRLTVV.

The chain employs TRBV5-1 and TRBJ1-5; D may be TRBD1 (6 bases). V was shortened by 0 bases and J by 6 bases, with 13 bases between the two germline ends. From germline, CDR1 is SGHRS and CDR2 YFSETQ. The CDR3 sequence is 15 residues long. CDR3: CASSLAGGRFQPQHF. CDR3 bases: TGCGCCAGCAGCTTGGCGGGGGGCAGATTTCAGCCCCAGCATTTT.

The rearrangement joins TRBV10-2 to TRBJ2-1, with a tentative D call TRBD2 (6 bases). The germline V gene has CDR1 WSHSY and CDR2 SAAADI. The CDR3 consists of 13 residues. Trimming removed 4 bases from V and 7 bases from J, with 11 bases in between. The CDR3 protein is CASSVSGTNEQFF. CDR3 bases: TGCGCCAGCAGTGTCTCGGGGACTAATGAGCAGTTCTTC.

V usage is TRBV13 and J usage is TRBJ2-4, with D perhaps matching TRBD1 (6 bases). Germline V gene data show CDR1 as PRHDT and CDR2 as FYEKMQ (reference sequence). The germline V and J ends were trimmed by 0 bases and 0 bases, with 9 bases remaining between them. This CDR3 contains 16 residues. CDR3 loop: CASSLGQGIAKNIQYF. CDR3 nucleotides: TGTGCCAGCAGCTTAGGCCAGGGGATAGCCAAAAACATTCAGTACTTC.

The rearrangement joins TRBV19 to TRBJ1-5; D not certain. V dropped 7 bases and J dropped 4 bases, with 20 bases sitting between them. CDR1 and CDR2 from the germline V gene are LNHDA and SQIVND (reference sequence). CDR3 size: 16 residues. CDR3 loop: CASNGIGRRGNQPQHF. The CDR3 coding sequence is TGTGCCAGTAACGGTATCGGGCGCCGGGGTAATCAGCCCCAGCATTTT.

The J gene is TRBJ2-7, the V gene TRBV7-9; 7 bases line up with TRBD1. V gave up 11 bases and J gave up 2 bases; unmatched junction bases: 9. The CDR3 is 13 residues long. Germline CDR1 SEHNR, CDR2 FQNEAQ (reference sequence). The CDR3 here is CAGQIGTAYEQYF. The CDR3, as DNA: TGTGCCGGACAGATTGGGACAGCCTACGAGCAGTACTTC.

This chain joins TRBV29-1 and TRBJ2-5, with D maybe TRBD2 (5 bases). The ends were cut back, 7 bases at V and 7 bases at J, with 19 bases in the middle. This CDR3 has 13 amino acids. The germline gives CDR1 SQVTM, CDR2 ANQGSEA. CDR3 region: CSADSPVEVTQYF. The CDR3 DNA reads TGCAGCGCGGACTCTCCGGTGGAGGTGACCCAGTACTTC.

The CDR3 region has the DNA TGTGCCAGCAGCCCGAATAGCGGGGGCCGGCGCGTGGAGCAGTACTTC. It is translated as CASSPNSGGRRVEQYF. The chain couples TRBV14 to TRBJ2-7, with 9 bases that match TRBD2. The CDR3 consists of 16 residues. The germline V gene encodes CDR1 SGHDN and CDR2 FVKESK. V was pared by 4 bases and J by 7 bases, with 14 bases of the junction left unmatched.

V gene TRBV10-3 combines with J gene TRBJ2-7, with 10 bases matching TRBD2. With 10 bases clipped from V and 3 bases from J, the junction kept 9 bases outside the gene matches. Germline V gene lookup returns CDR1 ENHRY and CDR2 SYGVKD. The CDR3 extends over 14 amino acids. The CDR3 DNA sequence: TGTGCCACCACCCCAGCGGGGGGGGGCTACGAGCAGTACTTC. It is translated as CATTPAGGGYEQYF.

The chain couples TRBV4-3 to TRBJ2-7; D uncertain. The CDR3 runs 15 residues. The V and J ends lost 1 base and 4 bases respectively, with 14 bases between them. Germline values: CDR1 LGHNA, CDR2 YSLEER. CDR3 DNA: TGCGCCAGCAGCCAAGGGGCGCAAAGAGATTACGAGCAGTACTTC. Its protein product is CASSQGAQRDYEQYF.

This clone was counted a few times. Other DNA sequences in the same sample also yield this CDR3. V and J are TRBV29-1 and TRBJ1-2; no firm D call. The V gene's germline CDR1 is SQVTM and CDR2 ANQGSEA. The length of the CDR3 is 11 residues. With 3 bases removed from V and 1 base from J, the gap between germline ends came to 3 bases. The CDR3 loop is CSVDSNYGYTF. The CDR3 DNA is TGCAGCGTTGACAGTAACTATGGCTACACCTTC.

This clone was found once. The chain has TRBV29-1 and TRBJ1-1; D is unclear. The CDR3 has 11 residues. Germline CDR1 reads SQVTM; CDR2 reads ANQGSEA. V was trimmed by 4 bases and J by 6 bases, leaving 9 bases between them. The CDR3 region is CSVAGRSEAFF. CDR3 bases: TGCAGCGTTGCGGGTCGGTCTGAAGCTTTCTTT.

This clone was counted only a few times. The chain carries TRBV14 and TRBJ2-1, with D unclear. From germline, CDR1 is SGHDN and CDR2 FVKESK. Deletions cut 2 bases from V and 8 bases from J, with 13 bases between. There are 14 residues in the CDR3. For the CDR3, the DNA is TGTGCCAGCAGCCAATCAATAGTATTTGATGAGCAGTTCTTC. Translating gives CASSQSIVFDEQFF.

The chain couples TRBV5-4 to TRBJ1-6, with D tentatively TRBD1 (5 bases). This CDR3 contains 14 residues. CDR1 and CDR2 from the germline V gene are SGHNT and YYREEE (reference sequence). V was cut by 2 bases and J by 7 bases, with 10 bases left in between. The chain's CDR3 is CASSFETENSPLHF. The CDR3 DNA is TGTGCCAGCAGCTTTGAGACAGAGAATTCACCCCTCCACTTT. Drawing the rest from reference TRBV5-4 and TRBJ1-6, the complete variable domain is ETGVTQSPTHLIKTRGQQVTLRCSSQSGHNTVSWYQQALGQGPQFIFQYYREEENGRGNFPPRFSGLQFPNYSSELNVNALELDDSALYLCASSFETENSPLHFGNGTRLTVT.

The rearrangement uses TRBV19 and TRBJ2-7; 9 positions agree with TRBD1. The trim removed 5 bases at V and 2 bases at J, leaving 7 bases unmatched. CDR1 and CDR2 from the germline V gene are LNHDA and SQIVND (reference sequence). The CDR3 is 15 amino acids. This CDR3 is CASSAGTGSAYEQYF. The CDR3 DNA sequence: TGTGCCAGTAGTGCCGGGACAGGGTCGGCCTACGAGCAGTACTTC.

The chain employs TRBV7-2 and TRBJ1-4; 7 bases agree with TRBD1. This CDR3 comprises 14 residues. The J segment lost 4 bases and the V segment lost 5 bases, leaving 4 bases of the junction unmatched. Germline V gene data show CDR1 as SGHTA and CDR2 as FQGNSA. DNA of the CDR3: TGTGCCAGCAGCCCTCGGGACAGTAATGAAAAACTGTTTTTT. It specifies CASSPRDSNEKLFF.

V and J are TRBV4-3 and TRBJ2-7; TRBD1 or TRBD2 may be the D gene (5 bases each). This CDR3 is built from 15 residues. The germline CDR1 and CDR2 sequences are LGHNA and YSLEER. Trimming cost V 1 base and J 3 bases, with 13 bases left between them. For the CDR3, the DNA is TGCGCCAGCAGCCAAGGAACCGGGACCCTCTACGAGCAGTACTTC. Residues: CASSQGTGTLYEQYF.

The genes are TRBV30 and TRBJ2-7; D is perhaps TRBD1 (5 bases). There are 13 residues in the CDR3. V was shortened by 2 bases and J by 3 bases, with 11 bases between the two germline ends. Germline V lookup: CDR1 GTSNPN, CDR2 SVGIG (reference sequence). The CDR3 nucleotides read TGTGCCTGGAGTACAGGTAACTTCTACGAGCAGTACTTC. It codes for CAWSTGNFYEQYF.

The chain uses TRBV6-5 and TRBJ2-3, with 10 bases identical to TRBD2. Germline assignment: CDR1 MNHEY and CDR2 SVGAGI. With 6 bases clipped from V and 3 bases from J, the junction kept 6 bases outside the gene matches. The CDR3 covers 15 residues. CDR3 coding DNA: TGTGCCAGCAGCCCCACTAGCGGGGTGACAGATACGCAGTATTTT. This sequence encodes CASSPTSGVTDTQYF.